Listed here is a single T cell receptor (beta chain). This record comes from a study of blood T cell repertoires in COVID-19. At the level of the study: The study drew acute and convalescent COVID-19 samples from the United States, Italy and Spain. Sample material is recorded as cDNA or gDNA derived from T cells, B-cell-depleted T cells, or PBMCs.

Study processing details: Reference gene primer amplification yielded estimated nucleated cell counts. Profiled with immunoSEQ multiplex PCR; TCRdb holds only in-frame clones, not every one. The V and J calls and clone size were taken over from that table, and D and trimming were inferred from the DNA. This table holds hundreds of thousands of clones, about nine tenths found once. During active infection, Seattle patients enrolled and were then monitored through disease. Germline CDR1 and CDR2: SEHNR and FQNEAQ (reference sequence). The CDR3 is made up of 14 amino acids. J gave up 7 bases and V 6 bases, and 9 bases lay outside the gene matches.

The source material was peripheral blood. This clonotype originated in a woman in her 70s with COVID-19, enrolled during active disease. The chain has TRBV7-9 and TRBJ1-2; 9 nucleotides line up with TRBD1. CDR3 nucleotides: TGTGCCAGCAGGGGGACAGGGAGGGTAGGTGGCTACACCTTC. It is translated as CASRGTGRVGGYTF.